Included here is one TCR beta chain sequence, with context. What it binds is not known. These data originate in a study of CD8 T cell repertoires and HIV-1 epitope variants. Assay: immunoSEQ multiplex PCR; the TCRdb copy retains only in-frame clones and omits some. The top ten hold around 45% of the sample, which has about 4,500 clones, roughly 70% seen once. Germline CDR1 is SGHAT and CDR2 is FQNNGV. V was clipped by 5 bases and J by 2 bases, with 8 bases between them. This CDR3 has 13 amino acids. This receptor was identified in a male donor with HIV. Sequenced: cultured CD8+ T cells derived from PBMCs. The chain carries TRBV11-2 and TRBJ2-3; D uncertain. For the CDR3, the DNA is TGTGCCAGCAGCCCCGGAAACACAGATACGCAGTATTTT. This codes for CASSPGNTDTQYF.